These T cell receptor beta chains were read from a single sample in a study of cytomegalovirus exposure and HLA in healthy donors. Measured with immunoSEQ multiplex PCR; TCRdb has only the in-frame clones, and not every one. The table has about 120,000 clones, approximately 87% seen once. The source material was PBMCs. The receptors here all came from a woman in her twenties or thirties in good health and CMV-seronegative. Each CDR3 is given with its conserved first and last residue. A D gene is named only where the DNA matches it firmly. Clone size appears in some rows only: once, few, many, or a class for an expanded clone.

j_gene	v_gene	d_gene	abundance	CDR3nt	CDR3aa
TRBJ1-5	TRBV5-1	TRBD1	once	TGCGCCAGCAGACCCACCGGGACAGGCAATCAGCCCCAGCATTTT	CASRPTGTGNQPQHF
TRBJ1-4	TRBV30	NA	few	TGTGCCTGGAGTGCTGGGTTTGGGCAGTTTTTT	CAWSAGFGQFF
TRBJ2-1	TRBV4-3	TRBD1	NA	TGCGCCAGCAGCCAACAACCGGGACAGGAGTACAATGAGCAGTTCTTC	CASSQQPGQEYNEQFF
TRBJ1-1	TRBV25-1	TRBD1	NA	TGTGCCAGCGGACAGGGGGCCTACACTGAAGCTTTCTTT	CASGQGAYTEAFF
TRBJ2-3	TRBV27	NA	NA	TGTGCCAGCAGTTTAAAGTATTGGGAGAGCACAGATACGCAGTATTTT	CASSLKYWESTDTQYF
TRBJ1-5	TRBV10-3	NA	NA	TGTGCCATCAGTCAGAGGGGCAATCAGCCCCAGCATTTT	CAISQRGNQPQHF
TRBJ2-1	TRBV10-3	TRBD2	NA	TGTGCCATCATGACCGGGACTAGCGGGGGGCCAAACAATGAGCAGTTCTTC	CAIMTGTSGGPNNEQFF
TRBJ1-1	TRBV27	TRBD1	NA	TGTGCCAGCAGTCGCCGGGACAGGGGGACTGAAGCTTTCTTT	CASSRRDRGTEAFF
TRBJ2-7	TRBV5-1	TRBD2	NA	TGCGCCAGCAGCCCCCGTAGCGGGGGCAGCTCCTACGAGCAGTACTTC	CASSPRSGGSSYEQYF
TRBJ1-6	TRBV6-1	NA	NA	TGTGCCAGCAGACCCCAGACAGGCAATTCACCCCTCCACTTT	CASRPQTGNSPLHF
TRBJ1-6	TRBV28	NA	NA	TGTGCCAGCAGAGTAACAGGAGAAAATTCACCCCTCCACTTT	CASRVTGENSPLHF
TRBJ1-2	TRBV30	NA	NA	TGTGCCTGGAGTCCCGGCGGATCACTCTATGGCTACACCTTC	CAWSPGGSLYGYTF
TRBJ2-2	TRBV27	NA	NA	TGTGCCAGCAGTTTTCGTTTCGCGAACACCGGGGAGCTGTTTTTT	CASSFRFANTGELFF
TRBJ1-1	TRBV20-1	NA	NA	TGCAGTGCGCTACAGGGATTTGAAGCTTTCTTT	CSALQGFEAFF
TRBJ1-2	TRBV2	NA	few	TGTGCCAGCAGTGAGGAGGGAGACTATGGCTACACCTTC	CASSEEGDYGYTF
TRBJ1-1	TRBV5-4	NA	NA	TGTGCCAGCAGCTCCGGTAGGGGCCCTGAAGCTTTCTTT	CASSSGRGPEAFF
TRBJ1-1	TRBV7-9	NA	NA	TGTGCCAGCAGCTTAGGCGTAGGGGCTGAAGCTTTCTTT	CASSLGVGAEAFF
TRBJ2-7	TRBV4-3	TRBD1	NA	TGCGCCAGCAGCCAAGTGGGGACAGGGACCTACGAGCAGTACTTC	CASSQVGTGTYEQYF
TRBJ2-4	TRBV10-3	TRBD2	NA	TGTGCCATCAGTGAGTCAGGGGAGGGAGCCAAAAACATTCAGTACTTC	CAISESGEGAKNIQYF
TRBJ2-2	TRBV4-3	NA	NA	TGCGCCAGCAGCCAAGATCCAGGGTGGACCGGGGAGCTGTTTTTT	CASSQDPGWTGELFF
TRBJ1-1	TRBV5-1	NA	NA	TGCGCCAGCAGCTTGTTGGGGCCCATGAACACTGAAGCTTTCTTT	CASSLLGPMNTEAFF
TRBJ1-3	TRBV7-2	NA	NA	TGTGCCAGCAGCCCGCAGGGCTCTGGAAACACCATATATTTT	CASSPQGSGNTIYF